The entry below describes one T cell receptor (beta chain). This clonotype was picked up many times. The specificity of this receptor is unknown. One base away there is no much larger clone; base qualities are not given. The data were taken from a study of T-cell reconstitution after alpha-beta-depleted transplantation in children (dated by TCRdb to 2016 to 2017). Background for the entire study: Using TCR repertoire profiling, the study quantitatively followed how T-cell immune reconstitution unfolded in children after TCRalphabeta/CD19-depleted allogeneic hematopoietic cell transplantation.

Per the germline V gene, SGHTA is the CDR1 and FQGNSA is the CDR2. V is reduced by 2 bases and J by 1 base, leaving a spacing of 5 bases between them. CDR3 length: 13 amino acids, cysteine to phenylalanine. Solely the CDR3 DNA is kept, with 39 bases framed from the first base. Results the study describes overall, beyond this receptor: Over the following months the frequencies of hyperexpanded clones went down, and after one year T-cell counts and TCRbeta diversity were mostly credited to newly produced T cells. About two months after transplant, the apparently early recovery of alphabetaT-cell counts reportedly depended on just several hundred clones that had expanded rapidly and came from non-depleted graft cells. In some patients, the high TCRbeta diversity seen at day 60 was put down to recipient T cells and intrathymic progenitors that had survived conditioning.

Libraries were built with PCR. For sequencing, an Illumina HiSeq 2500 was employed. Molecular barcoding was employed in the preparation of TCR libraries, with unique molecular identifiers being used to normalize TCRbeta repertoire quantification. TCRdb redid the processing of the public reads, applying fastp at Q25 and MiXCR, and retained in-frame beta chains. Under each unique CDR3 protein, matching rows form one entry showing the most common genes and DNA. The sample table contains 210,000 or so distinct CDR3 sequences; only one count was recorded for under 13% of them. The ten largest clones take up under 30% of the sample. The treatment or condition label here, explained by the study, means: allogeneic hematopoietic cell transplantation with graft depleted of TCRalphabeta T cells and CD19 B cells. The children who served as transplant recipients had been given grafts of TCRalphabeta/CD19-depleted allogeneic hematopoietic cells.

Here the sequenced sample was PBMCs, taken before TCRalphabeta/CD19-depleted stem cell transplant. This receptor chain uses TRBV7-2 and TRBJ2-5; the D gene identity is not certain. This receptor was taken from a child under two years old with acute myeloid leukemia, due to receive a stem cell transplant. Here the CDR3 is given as CASSLLVQETQYF. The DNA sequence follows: TGTGCCAGCAGCTTACTCGTCCAAGAGACCCAGTACTTC.